The 18 T cell receptor beta chains given below trace back to one sample, sequenced in a study of blood T cell repertoires in COVID-19. Using immunoSEQ multiplex PCR, the repertoire was profiled, and TCRdb retains in-frame clones only, with some absent. Here the sample spans roughly 400,000 clones, 70% to 90% being singletons. The sample comprised PBMCs or T cells enriched from blood (not recorded which). These receptors all come from a woman under 30 who had been exposed to COVID-19.

The rearrangement uses TRBV7-2 and TRBJ1-5, with TRBD1 as a possible D gene (5 bases). CDR3 size: 13 residues. Trimming cost V 5 bases and J 9 bases, with 14 bases left between them. Germline CDR1 is SGHTA and CDR2 is FQGNSA. The CDR3 sequence: CASSPTTGRPQHF. The CDR3 nucleotides are TGTGCCAGCAGCCCAACCACAGGCCGGCCCCAGCATTTT.

This clone was seen only a few times. V usage is TRBV19 and J usage is TRBJ2-1; tentatively, D is TRBD2 (5 bases). This CDR3 contains 16 residues. The V and J ends lost 1 base and 7 bases respectively, with 17 bases between them. Germline CDR1 LNHDA, CDR2 SQIVND (reference sequence). This chain's CDR3 is CASSIGSGGSGNEQFF. The CDR3 DNA reads as TGTGCCAGTAGTATAGGCTCTGGCGGGTCGGGGAATGAGCAGTTCTTC.

The V call is TRBV5-4, the J call TRBJ2-3; 9 bases are a match to TRBD2. The CDR3 contains 16 residues. From germline, CDR1 is SGHNT and CDR2 YYREEE (reference sequence). The V and J ends lost 0 bases and 0 bases, in that order; junction bases with no gene match: 2. CDR3 sequence reads: CASSLGLAASTDTQYF. Written as DNA, the CDR3 is TGTGCCAGCAGCTTGGGACTAGCGGCTAGCACAGATACGCAGTATTTT.

This chain uses TRBV19 with TRBJ1-2; TRBD1 might be the D (6 bases). This CDR3 is built from 15 residues. Germline V gives CDR1 LNHDA, CDR2 SQIVND (reference sequence). Trimming removed 3 bases from V and 0 bases from J, with 11 bases in between. The CDR3 reads CASSMRTVPNYGYTF. In nucleotides, the CDR3 is TGTGCCAGTAGTATGCGGACAGTGCCTAACTATGGCTACACCTTC.

As to this clone: One junction end disagrees with the germline gene, perhaps due to a read error. This chain's CDR3 is CASSSGQGSSSEQYF. CDR3 in DNA: TGTGCCAGCAGCTCGGGACAGGGCTCGTCCTCCGAGCAGTACTTC. The chain has TRBV7-2 and TRBJ2-7, with 9 bases identical to TRBD1. This CDR3 contains 15 residues. Germline lookup yields CDR1 SGHTA and CDR2 FQGNSA.

V and J are TRBV12-2 and TRBJ2-3; the table's D call, TRBD1, was not checked against the DNA. TRBV12-2 is a pseudogene locus. The CDR3 covers 19 residues. DNA of the CDR3: TGTGCAAGTCGCTTAGGGGCGGACAGGGCCGCCGAGTTCTTGTACCCGCAGTATTTT. This codes for CASRLGADRAAEFLYPQYF.

V and J are TRBV5-1 and TRBJ1-6, with 9 bases matching TRBD1. This CDR3 has 14 amino acids. V was clipped by 2 bases and J by 7 bases; unmatched bases: 1. Per the germline V gene, CDR1 is SGHRS and CDR2 is YFSETQ. Here the CDR3 DNA reads TGCGCCAGCAGCTTAACAGGGGGCAATTCACCCCTCCACTTT. Its protein product is CASSLTGGNSPLHF.

The chain employs TRBV10-3 and TRBJ2-2; 10 bases are shared with TRBD1. Germline lookup yields CDR1 ENHRY and CDR2 SYGVKD. CDR3 length equals 15 residues. V was clipped by 2 bases and J by 3 bases; unmatched bases: 0. This chain's CDR3 is CAISEGTGDTGELFF. As DNA, the CDR3 is TGTGCCATCAGTGAGGGGACAGGGGACACCGGGGAGCTGTTTTTT.

The chain has TRBV18 and TRBJ2-7; a possible D gene is TRBD1 (5 bases). V dropped 0 bases and J dropped 2 bases, with 14 bases sitting between them. CDR3 length: 16 amino acids. The germline V gene has CDR1 KGHSH and CDR2 LQKENI. The CDR3 sequence: CASSPPVKGSTYEQYF. CDR3 nucleotide sequence: TGTGCCAGCTCACCACCGGTGAAGGGGTCTACCTACGAGCAGTACTTC.

V and J are TRBV9 and TRBJ1-1, with TRBD1 identical over 7 bases. The V and J ends lost 3 bases and 1 base, in that order; junction bases with no gene match: 3. The CDR3 is 14 residues long. CDR1 SGDLS and CDR2 YYNGEE come from the germline V gene. DNA for the CDR3: TGTGCCAGCAGCGCGGACAGGACGAACACTGAAGCTTTCTTT. Its translation is CASSADRTNTEAFF. The variable domain in full, with the rest retrieved from reference TRBV9 and TRBJ1-1, is DSGVTQTPKHLITATGQRVTLRCSPRSGDLSVYWYQQSLDQGLQFLIQYYNGEERAKGNILERFSAQQFPDLHSELNLSSLELGDSALYFCASSADRTNTEAFFGQGTRLTVV.

The V and J genes are TRBV2 and TRBJ2-1; D might be TRBD2 (5 bases). Trimming pared 7 bases from V and 9 bases from J, leaving 16 bases between. CDR3 length equals 13 residues. The germline V gene has CDR1 SNHLY and CDR2 FYNNEI. DNA of the CDR3: TGTGCCAGCATGGCGGGTGAGTTCGGTGAGCAGTTCTTC. It specifies CASMAGEFGEQFF.

This clone was observed a single time. The chain employs TRBV27 and TRBJ2-1, with TRBD2 matching 13 bases. V shed 8 bases, J shed 8 bases, and the junction held 3 bases outside the gene matches. CDR1 and CDR2 (germline): MNHEY, SMNVEV (reference sequence). The CDR3 has 13 residues. This chain's CDR3 is CASGTSGAYEQFF. CDR3 DNA: TGTGCCAGCGGGACTAGCGGGGCTTATGAGCAGTTCTTC.

The rearrangement uses TRBV7-2 and TRBJ2-2, with 8 bases lining up with TRBD2. There are 16 residues in the CDR3. The germline V gene has CDR1 SGHTA and CDR2 FQGNSA. V was clipped by 2 bases and J by 6 bases; unmatched bases: 8. The CDR3 bases are TGTGCCAGCAGCTTATCGCCTGCGGGAGGTCCCGGGGAGCTGTTTTTT. Translation gives CASSLSPAGGPGELFF.

This chain uses TRBV4-1 with TRBJ2-2; TRBD2 matches at 10 bases. The length of the CDR3 is 17 residues. V was pared by 1 base and J by 6 bases, with 8 bases of the junction left unmatched. The V gene's germline CDR1 is MGHRA and CDR2 YSYEKL. Written as DNA, the CDR3 is TGCGCCAGCAGCCAAGGGCCCACTAGCGGGATGGCCGGGGAGCTGTTTTTT. Encoded protein: CASSQGPTSGMAGELFF.

This chain joins TRBV5-1 and TRBJ2-1; TRBD2 aligns across 12 bases. The J segment lost 2 bases and the V segment lost 3 bases, leaving 6 bases of the junction unmatched. This CDR3 spans 17 amino acids. The germline V gene encodes CDR1 SGHRS and CDR2 YFSETQ. For the CDR3, the DNA is TGCGCCAGCAGCTCTGGACTAGCGGGACCAGCCTACAATGAGCAGTTCTTC. Translated, it gives CASSSGLAGPAYNEQFF.

This clone was counted once. The genes are TRBV28 and TRBJ2-2; 10 bases are shared with TRBD1. The CDR3 has 16 amino acids. Germline assignment: CDR1 MDHEN and CDR2 SYDVKM. V dropped 2 bases and J dropped 4; count of bases not matched to a gene: 4. CDR3 sequence reads: CASSLTGQGGTGELFF. CDR3 bases: TGTGCCAGCAGTTTAACAGGACAGGGGGGCACCGGGGAGCTGTTTTTT.

The chain has TRBV5-1 and TRBJ1-2; the match to TRBD1 covers 7 bases. Germline V gene data show CDR1 as SGHRS and CDR2 as YFSETQ. The V and J ends lost 5 bases and 5 bases, in that order; junction bases with no gene match: 21. The length of the CDR3 is 18 residues. The CDR3 nucleotides are TGCGCCAGCAGTTTGTTCCCGGGACAGCTTAACACCGCGTATGGCTACACCTTC. It translates to CASSLFPGQLNTAYGYTF. The variable domain in full, completed from reference TRBV5-1 and TRBJ1-2, reads KAGVTQTPRYLIKTRGQQVTLSCSPISGHRSVSWYQQTPGQGLQFLFEYFSETQRNKGNFPGRFSGRQFSNSRSEMNVSTLELGDSALYLCASSLFPGQLNTAYGYTFGSGTRLTVV.

The V call is TRBV6-2 or TRBV6-3, the J call TRBJ1-2, with D unresolved. CDR1 and CDR2 (germline): MNHEY, SVGEGT. The CDR3 is made up of 13 amino acids. V lost 5 bases, J lost 0 bases, and 7 bases lay in between. The CDR3: CASSPYSNYGYTF. Here the CDR3 DNA reads TGTGCCAGCAGTCCGTATTCTAACTATGGCTACACCTTC.